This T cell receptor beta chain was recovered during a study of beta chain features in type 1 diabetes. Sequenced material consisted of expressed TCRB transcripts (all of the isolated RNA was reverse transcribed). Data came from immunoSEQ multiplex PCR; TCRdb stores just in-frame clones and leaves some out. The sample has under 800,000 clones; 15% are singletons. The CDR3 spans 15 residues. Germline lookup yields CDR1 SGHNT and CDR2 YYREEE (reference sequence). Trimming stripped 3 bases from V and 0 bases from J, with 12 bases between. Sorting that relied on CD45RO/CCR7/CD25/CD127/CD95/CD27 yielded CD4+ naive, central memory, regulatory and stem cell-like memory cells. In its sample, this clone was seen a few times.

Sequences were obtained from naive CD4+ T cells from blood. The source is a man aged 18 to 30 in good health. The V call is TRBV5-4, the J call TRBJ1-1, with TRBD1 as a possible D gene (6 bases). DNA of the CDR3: TGTGCCAGCAGCTCGGACAGCCAGATGAACACTGAAGCTTTCTTT. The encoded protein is CASSSDSQMNTEAFF.